The 4 T cell receptor beta chains listed next were all sequenced from one sample in a study of glioma-infiltrating T cells. Using RNA template, CDR3s of TCR alpha and beta were amplified with iRepertoire arm-PCR. Each CDR3 protein is one row after TCRdb ran MiXCR on the multiplex PCR reads. The profile shows 150,000 to 200,000 distinct CDR3 sequences, about 40% of them singletons. The sequenced sample was glioma tissue, nonneoplastic brain tissue, or PBMCs (not recorded which). The receptors here all came from a human donor with low-grade glioma or glioblastoma, undergoing nonglioma brain surgery, or in good health (not recorded which).

As to this clonotype: One base away lies a much larger clone, so this may be a sequencing read error. The J gene is TRBJ2-7, the V gene TRBV7-2, with 8 nucleotides matching TRBD2. The germline V gene encodes CDR1 SGHTA and CDR2 FQGNSA. The CDR3 consists of 14 residues. With 8 bases clipped from V and 10 bases from J, the junction kept 16 bases outside the gene matches. The CDR3 DNA follows: TGTGCCAGCGGCTCCTCCGGAACTAGCGGATATCAGTACTTC. It codes for CASGSSGTSGYQYF.

The chain carries TRBV2 and TRBJ2-3; D perhaps matches TRBD1 (5 bases). V gave up 8 bases and J gave up 0 bases, with 6 bases separating them. The CDR3 is 12 amino acids. The germline V gene has CDR1 SNHLY and CDR2 FYNNEI. The CDR3 coding sequence is TGTGCCAGCGGGGCGAGCACAGATACGCAGTATTTT. This translates into CASGASTDTQYF.

As concerns this clonotype: One junction end does not reproduce the germline sequence, and a read error may be involved. The chain is built from TRBV10-2 and TRBJ2-2; 7 bases agree with TRBD2. The CDR3 extends over 14 amino acids. Looked up from germline, CDR1 is WSHSY and CDR2 is SAAADI. The CDR3 region has the DNA TGTGCCATCGGGGGGACGTCGAACACCGGGGAGCTGTTTTTT. It yields the protein CAIGGTSNTGELFF.

This chain uses TRBV6-1 with TRBJ2-7; tentative D call: TRBD2 (5 bases). Trimming cost V 7 bases and J 5 bases, with 18 bases left between them. CDR3 size: 14 residues. Germline lookup yields CDR1 MNHNS and CDR2 SASEGT. In DNA form, the CDR3 reads TGTGCCAGCAAGGCTAGCTCCGTCGGCGACGAGCAGTACTTC. The encoded protein is CASKASSVGDEQYF.